The 10 T cell receptor beta chains given below trace back to one sample, sequenced in a study of blood T cell repertoires in COVID-19. Generated by immunoSEQ multiplex PCR, the TCRdb table keeps only in-frame clones and is missing some. Among about 200,000 clones, more than 70% were seen once, and the ten largest hold around 1.5%. Sample: peripheral blood. These receptors were taken from a man between 18 and 29 years old with active or convalescent COVID-19.

This clone was counted a single time. The chain carries TRBV7-2 and TRBJ1-1; D is unresolved. The CDR3 loop spans 15 amino acids. The V and J ends lost 1 base and 4 bases respectively, with 13 bases between them. Germline loops: CDR1 SGHTA, CDR2 FQGNSA. Here the CDR3 reads CASSLVPDVGTEAFF. The CDR3 region has the DNA TGTGCCAGCAGCTTAGTCCCTGATGTCGGCACTGAAGCTTTCTTT.

The chain couples TRBV27 to TRBJ1-1, with unresolved D. The CDR3 extends over 13 amino acids. Trimming shortened V by 0 bases and J by 3 bases, and 5 bases separated the two germline ends. Germline values: CDR1 MNHEY, CDR2 SMNVEV (reference sequence). CDR3 residues: CASSLSVYTEAFF. The DNA of the CDR3 is TGTGCCAGCAGTTTATCCGTCTACACTGAAGCTTTCTTT.

The chain is built from TRBV5-4 and TRBJ2-5, with D maybe TRBD1 (6 bases). Trimming took 1 base from V and 4 from J, leaving 8 bases between them. CDR3 length: 13 amino acids. Germline-derived CDR1 and CDR2 are SGHNT and YYREEE (reference sequence). CDR3 in amino acids: CASSLNRAETQYF. The DNA of the CDR3 is TGTGCCAGCAGCTTGAACAGGGCAGAGACCCAGTACTTC.

This chain joins TRBV19 and TRBJ1-1; no clear D gene. CDR1 is LNHDA and CDR2 is SQIVND in the germline V gene (reference sequence). This CDR3 region has 17 residues. The ends were cut back, 1 base at V and 0 bases at J, with 15 bases in the middle. CDR3 residues: CASSIGEGGPMNTEAFF. Here the CDR3 DNA reads TGTGCCAGTAGTATAGGGGAGGGCGGTCCGATGAACACTGAAGCTTTCTTT.

The rearrangement joins TRBV14 to TRBJ2-3; no firm D call. The CDR3 is 11 residues long. Germline lookup yields CDR1 SGHDN and CDR2 FVKESK. The V gene lost 4 bases and the J gene lost 5 bases, with 4 bases spanning the gap. CDR3 protein: CASSLQDTQYF. In DNA, the CDR3 is TGTGCCAGCAGCCTACAAGATACGCAGTATTTT.

V gene TRBV3-1 (or the pseudogene TRBV3-2) combines with J gene TRBJ2-7, with 11 positions matching TRBD1. The V and J ends lost 1 base and 0 bases, in that order; junction bases with no gene match: 8. The V gene's germline CDR1 is LGHDT and CDR2 YNNKEL (reference sequence). The CDR3 is 18 amino acids. CDR3 in DNA: TGTGCCAGCAGCCAAGGTGGACAGGGGGCCTTTTACTCCTACGAGCAGTACTTC. As protein: CASSQGGQGAFYSYEQYF.

The rearrangement links TRBV5-1 to TRBJ1-1; D gene unclear. This CDR3 comprises 15 residues. Germline CDR1 and CDR2: SGHRS and YFSETQ. The V end was cut by 0 bases, the J end by 0 bases, with 9 bases between. The CDR3: CASSLGGNLNTEAFF. The CDR3 DNA is TGCGCCAGCAGCTTGGGCGGGAATTTGAACACTGAAGCTTTCTTT.

The chain joins TRBV6-2 or TRBV6-3 to TRBJ2-2; 8 nucleotides match TRBD2. The CDR3 is 17 amino acids. Looked up from germline, CDR1 is MNHEY and CDR2 is SVGEGT. V was clipped by 0 bases and J by 5 bases; unmatched bases: 8. As DNA, the CDR3 is TGTGCCAGCAGTTACTCGGATAGCGGGGTATGGACCGGGGAGCTGTTTTTT. Amino acid sequence: CASSYSDSGVWTGELFF.

This sequence joins TRBV6-6 and TRBJ2-5, with 9 bases fitting TRBD2. The CDR3 covers 18 residues. Trimming at V came to 5 bases and at J to 6 bases, leaving 19 bases not matched to a gene. Germline CDR1 and CDR2: MNHNY and SVGAGI (reference sequence). As DNA, the CDR3 is TGTGCCAGCAGTCTACGACAGGGTTTGGCGGGAGGGGGGAAGACCCAGTACTTC. It translates to CASSLRQGLAGGGKTQYF.

The V call is TRBV4-3, the J call TRBJ1-1, with TRBD1 as a possible D gene (5 bases). V lost 1 base and J 6 bases, leaving 21 bases between the germline ends. The CDR3 is made up of 17 amino acids. CDR1 is LGHNA, CDR2 YSLEER, per germline. The DNA for the CDR3 is TGCGCCAGCAGCCAAGTTCCCAGGGAGGTTGGCTATTCTGAAGCTTTCTTT. It specifies CASSQVPREVGYSEAFF.